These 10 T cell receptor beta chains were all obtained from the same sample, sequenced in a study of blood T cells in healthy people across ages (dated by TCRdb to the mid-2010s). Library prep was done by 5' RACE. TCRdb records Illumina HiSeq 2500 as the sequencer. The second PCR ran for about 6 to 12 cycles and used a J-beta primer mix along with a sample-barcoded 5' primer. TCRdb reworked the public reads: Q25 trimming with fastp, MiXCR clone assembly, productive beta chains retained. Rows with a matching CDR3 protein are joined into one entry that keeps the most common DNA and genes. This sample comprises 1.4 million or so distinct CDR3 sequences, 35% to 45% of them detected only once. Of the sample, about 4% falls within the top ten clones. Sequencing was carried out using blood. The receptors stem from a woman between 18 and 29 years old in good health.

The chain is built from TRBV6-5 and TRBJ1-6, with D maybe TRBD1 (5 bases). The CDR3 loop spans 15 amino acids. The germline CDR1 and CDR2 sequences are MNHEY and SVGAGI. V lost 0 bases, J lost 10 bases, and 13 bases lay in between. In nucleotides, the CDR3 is TGTGCCAGCAGTTACTCGTTGGGGCTTGGATCACCCCTCCACTTT. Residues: CASSYSLGLGSPLHF.

The chain's CDR3 is CSARALAEQYF. CDR3 coding DNA: TGCAGTGCTAGAGCCTTGGCCGAGCAGTACTTC. This chain links TRBV20-1 with TRBJ2-4; D call uncertain. With the DNA end fitting TRBJ2-7 better, the J assignment may be wrong. This CDR3 spans 11 amino acids. Germline V CDR1 and CDR2: DFQATT, SNEGSKA (reference sequence).

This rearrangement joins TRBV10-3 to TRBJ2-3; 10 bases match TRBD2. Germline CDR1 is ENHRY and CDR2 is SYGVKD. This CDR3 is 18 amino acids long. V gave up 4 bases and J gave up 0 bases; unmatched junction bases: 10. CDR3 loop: CAISASSSGGSSTDTQYF. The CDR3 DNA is TGTGCCATCAGTGCTTCGTCTAGCGGGGGCTCTAGCACAGATACGCAGTATTTT.

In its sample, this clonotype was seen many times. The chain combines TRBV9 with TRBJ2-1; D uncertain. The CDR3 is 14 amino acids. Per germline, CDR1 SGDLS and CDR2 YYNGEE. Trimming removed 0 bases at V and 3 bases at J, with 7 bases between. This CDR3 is CASSVGSSYNEQFF. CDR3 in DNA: TGTGCCAGCAGCGTAGGTAGCAGCTACAATGAGCAGTTCTTC.

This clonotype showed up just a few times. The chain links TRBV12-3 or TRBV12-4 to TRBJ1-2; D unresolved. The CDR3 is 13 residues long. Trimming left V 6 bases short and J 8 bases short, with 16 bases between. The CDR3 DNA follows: TGTGCCAGCAGCCACGGACGGCGGGGAGGCTACACCTTC. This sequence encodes CASSHGRRGGYTF.

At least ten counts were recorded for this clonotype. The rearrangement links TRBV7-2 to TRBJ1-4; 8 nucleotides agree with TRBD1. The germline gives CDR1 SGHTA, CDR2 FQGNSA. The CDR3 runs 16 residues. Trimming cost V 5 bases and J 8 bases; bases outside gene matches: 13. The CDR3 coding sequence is TGTGCCAGCAGCAAATATCGACAGGGGAACGGGGAAAAACTGTTTTTT. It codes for CASSKYRQGNGEKLFF.

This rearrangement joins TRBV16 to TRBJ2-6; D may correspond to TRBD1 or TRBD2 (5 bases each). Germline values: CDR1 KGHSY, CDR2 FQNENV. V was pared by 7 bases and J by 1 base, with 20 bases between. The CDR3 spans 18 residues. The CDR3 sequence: CASTDSQGYYSGANVLTF. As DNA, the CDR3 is TGTGCCAGCACGGACTCCCAGGGCTACTATTCTGGGGCCAACGTCCTGACTTTC.

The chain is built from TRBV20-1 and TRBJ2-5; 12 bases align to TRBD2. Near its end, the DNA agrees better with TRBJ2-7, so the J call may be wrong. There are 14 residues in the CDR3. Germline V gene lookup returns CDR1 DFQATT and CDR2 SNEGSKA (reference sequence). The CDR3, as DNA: TGCAGTGCTAGAGACACTAGCGGGAGGTACGAGCAGTACTTC. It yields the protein CSARDTSGRYEQYF.

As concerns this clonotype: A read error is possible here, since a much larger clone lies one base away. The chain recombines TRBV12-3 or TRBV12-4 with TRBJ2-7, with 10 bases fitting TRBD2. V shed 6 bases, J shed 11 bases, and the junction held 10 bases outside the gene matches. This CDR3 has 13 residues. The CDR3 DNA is TGTGCCAGCAGATCTCTAGCGGGAGCTAGCAAGTACTTC. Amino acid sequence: CASRSLAGASKYF.

CDR3 nucleotides: TGCAGCGTGACCTGGGGACAGGGGAACACTGAAGCTTTCTTT. This sequence encodes CSVTWGQGNTEAFF. The chain recombines TRBV29-1 with TRBJ1-1; 9 bases are a match to TRBD1. Germline V gives CDR1 SQVTM, CDR2 ANQGSEA. The CDR3 is 14 residues long. V lost 6 bases, J lost 1 base, and 6 bases stayed unmatched.